The rows below give T cell receptor beta chains drawn from one sample of a study of neurological immune-mediated disorders. One entry per CDR3 protein results from TCRdb running MiXCR on the 5' RACE reads. The sample shows tens of thousands of distinct CDR3 sequences, roughly an eighth of them seen only once. Sequencing used PBMCs. All receptors come from a female donor with HTLV-1-associated myelopathy (HAM/TSP). Each CDR3 is given with its conserved first and last residue. A D gene is named only where the DNA matches it firmly. The size field is filled for only some rows; it gives once, few, many or a size class.

v_call: TRBV18
j_call: TRBJ1-2
d_call: -
clone_size: many
cdr3_aa: CASSPGFDYGYTF
cdr3_nt: TGTGCCAGCTCACCGGGATTTGACTATGGCTACACCTTC

v_call: TRBV5-5
j_call: TRBJ2-5
d_call: TRBD2
clone_size: many
cdr3_aa: CASSFGTSGVETQYF
cdr3_nt: TGTGCCAGCAGTTTCGGGACTAGCGGGGTGGAGACCCAGTACTTC

v_call: TRBV12-3/TRBV12-4
j_call: TRBJ2-7
d_call: -
clone_size: many
cdr3_aa: CASGAGSTYEQYF
cdr3_nt: TGTGCCAGCGGGGCAGGGTCTACCTACGAGCAGTACTTC

v_call: TRBV5-1
j_call: TRBJ2-4
d_call: TRBD1
clone_size: -
cdr3_aa: CASSSMTGGSLAKNIQYF
cdr3_nt: TGCGCCAGCAGCTCGATGACAGGGGGAAGCCTAGCCAAAAACATTCAGTACTTC

v_call: TRBV9
j_call: TRBJ2-3
d_call: TRBD1
clone_size: many
cdr3_aa: CASSVGQGQSTDTQYF
cdr3_nt: TGTGCCAGCAGCGTAGGCCAGGGACAGAGCACAGATACGCAGTATTTT

v_call: TRBV28
j_call: TRBJ1-1
d_call: -
clone_size: many
cdr3_aa: CASSGPGIEAFF
cdr3_nt: TGTGCCAGCAGTGGGCCAGGGATAGAAGCTTTCTTT

v_call: TRBV7-3
j_call: TRBJ2-1
d_call: TRBD2
clone_size: many
cdr3_aa: CASGSGGPEQFF
cdr3_nt: TGTGCCAGCGGAAGCGGGGGGCCTGAGCAGTTCTTC

v_call: TRBV20-1
j_call: TRBJ2-5
d_call: TRBD1
clone_size: medium-sized
cdr3_aa: CSARDRGYQGAETQYF
cdr3_nt: TGCAGTGCTAGGGACAGAGGGTATCAGGGGGCAGAGACCCAGTACTTC

v_call: TRBV19
j_call: TRBJ2-6
d_call: -
clone_size: few
cdr3_aa: CASSNGQSYRVSGANVLTF
cdr3_nt: TGTGCCAGTAGTAATGGACAGAGCTACAGAGTCTCTGGGGCCAACGTCCTGACTTTC

v_call: TRBV5-5
j_call: TRBJ2-2
d_call: -
clone_size: many
cdr3_aa: CASSLIRDTGELFF
cdr3_nt: TGTGCCAGCAGCTTGATCAGGGACACCGGGGAGCTGTTTTTT

v_call: TRBV5-1
j_call: TRBJ2-7
d_call: TRBD1
clone_size: many
cdr3_aa: CASSLARDSRIYEQYF
cdr3_nt: TGCGCCAGCAGCTTGGCAAGGGACAGCCGAATCTACGAGCAGTACTTC

v_call: TRBV7-2
j_call: TRBJ2-7
d_call: TRBD1
clone_size: many
cdr3_aa: CASSLVTGTGVGFEQYF
cdr3_nt: TGTGCCAGCAGCTTAGTTACCGGGACAGGGGTTGGGTTCGAGCAGTACTTC

v_call: TRBV4-2
j_call: TRBJ1-2
d_call: TRBD1
clone_size: many
cdr3_aa: CASSQERDRVYGYTF
cdr3_nt: TGTGCCAGCAGCCAAGAGAGGGACAGAGTCTATGGCTACACCTTC

v_call: TRBV7-6
j_call: TRBJ2-3
d_call: -
clone_size: many
cdr3_aa: CASSKAGAGAATDTQYF
cdr3_nt: TGTGCCAGCAGCAAAGCAGGGGCGGGGGCCGCCACAGATACGCAGTATTTT

v_call: TRBV3-1
j_call: TRBJ1-2
d_call: -
clone_size: many
cdr3_aa: CASSQDAQAARTF
cdr3_nt: TGTGCCAGCAGCCAAGATGCGCAGGCCGCTAGGACCTTC

v_call: TRBV21-1
j_call: TRBJ2-5
d_call: -
clone_size: many
cdr3_aa: CASSKGGETQYF
cdr3_nt: TGTGCCAGCAGCAAAGGCGGGGAGACCCAGTACTTC

v_call: TRBV24-1
j_call: TRBJ1-1
d_call: -
clone_size: many
cdr3_aa: CATSDGGDNTEAFF
cdr3_nt: TGTGCCACCAGTGATGGGGGGGACAACACTGAAGCTTTCTTT

v_call: TRBV6-5
j_call: TRBJ2-7
d_call: -
clone_size: -
cdr3_aa: CASSYARDNYEQYF
cdr3_nt: TGTGCCAGCAGTTACGCCCGGGACAACTACGAGCAGTACTTC

v_call: TRBV20-1
j_call: TRBJ2-3
d_call: TRBD1
clone_size: many
cdr3_aa: CSAARDRVSGTDTQYF
cdr3_nt: TGCAGTGCTGCCCGGGACAGGGTCAGTGGCACAGATACGCAGTATTTT

v_call: TRBV12-3/TRBV12-4
j_call: TRBJ2-3
d_call: -
clone_size: many
cdr3_aa: CASSFSADTQYF
cdr3_nt: TGTGCCAGCAGTTTCTCTGCGGATACGCAGTATTTT

v_call: TRBV28
j_call: TRBJ1-2
d_call: -
clone_size: many
cdr3_aa: CASSSPNKPYGYTF
cdr3_nt: TGTGCCAGCAGTTCGCCCAATAAGCCATATGGCTACACCTTC

v_call: TRBV20-1
j_call: TRBJ2-3
d_call: TRBD2
clone_size: many
cdr3_aa: CSALAGGTDTQYF
cdr3_nt: TGCAGTGCGCTCGCGGGGGGCACAGATACGCAGTATTTT

v_call: TRBV5-1
j_call: TRBJ2-7
d_call: TRBD2
clone_size: few
cdr3_aa: CASSLERGSRTEQYF
cdr3_nt: TGCGCCAGCAGCTTGGAGCGGGGGTCCCGCACCGAGCAGTACTTC

v_call: TRBV20-1
j_call: TRBJ1-6
d_call: TRBD1
clone_size: many
cdr3_aa: CSASRQGGSPLHF
cdr3_nt: TGCAGTGCCTCTCGACAGGGTGGTTCACCCCTCCACTTT

v_call: TRBV2
j_call: TRBJ2-2
d_call: -
clone_size: many
cdr3_aa: CATRPGQTGELFF
cdr3_nt: TGTGCCACCCGGCCAGGGCAGACCGGGGAGCTGTTTTTT

v_call: TRBV18
j_call: TRBJ2-5
d_call: -
clone_size: -
cdr3_aa: CDSSPQIQETQYF
cdr3_nt: TGTGACAGCTCACCTCAGATACAAGAGACCCAGTACTTC

v_call: TRBV12-3/TRBV12-4
j_call: TRBJ2-5
d_call: TRBD2
clone_size: many
cdr3_aa: CASSPQTSGETQYF
cdr3_nt: TGTGCCAGCAGTCCCCAGACTAGCGGAGAGACCCAGTACTTC

v_call: TRBV7-9
j_call: TRBJ2-7
d_call: -
clone_size: many
cdr3_aa: CASRLSGDGEQYF
cdr3_nt: TGTGCCAGCAGGTTGAGTGGGGACGGTGAGCAGTACTTC

v_call: TRBV5-1
j_call: TRBJ2-5
d_call: -
clone_size: few
cdr3_aa: CASSSALTGETQYF
cdr3_nt: TGCGCCAGCAGCTCGGCACTGACGGGCGAGACCCAGTACTTC

v_call: TRBV29-1
j_call: TRBJ1-2
d_call: TRBD1
clone_size: many
cdr3_aa: CRIGTGDGYTF
cdr3_nt: TGCAGGATCGGGACAGGGGATGGCTACACCTTC

v_call: TRBV5-1
j_call: TRBJ1-1
d_call: -
clone_size: many
cdr3_aa: CASSPGPNTEAFF
cdr3_nt: TGCGCCAGCAGCCCGGGGCCGAACACTGAAGCTTTCTTT

v_call: TRBV29-1
j_call: TRBJ2-7
d_call: -
clone_size: many
cdr3_aa: CSVGFGYDSYEQYF
cdr3_nt: TGCAGCGTTGGTTTTGGCTACGACTCCTACGAGCAGTACTTC

v_call: TRBV28
j_call: TRBJ1-2
d_call: -
clone_size: many
cdr3_aa: CASSFVFLTGQPDYGYTF
cdr3_nt: TGTGCCAGCAGTTTTGTTTTTCTAACAGGGCAACCAGACTATGGCTACACCTTC

v_call: TRBV15
j_call: TRBJ2-7
d_call: TRBD1
clone_size: medium-sized
cdr3_aa: CATSRQQGRYEQYF
cdr3_nt: TGTGCCACCAGCAGGCAACAGGGGCGGTACGAGCAGTACTTC

v_call: TRBV9
j_call: TRBJ1-4
d_call: -
clone_size: many
cdr3_aa: CASSVGGQVNEKLFF
cdr3_nt: TGTGCCAGCAGCGTAGGCGGCCAGGTTAATGAAAAACTGTTTTTT

v_call: TRBV11-2
j_call: TRBJ2-3
d_call: -
clone_size: many
cdr3_aa: CASSLDQRPDTQYF
cdr3_nt: TGTGCCAGCAGCTTAGATCAGAGGCCCGATACGCAGTATTTT

v_call: TRBV5-1
j_call: TRBJ2-3
d_call: -
clone_size: many
cdr3_aa: CASSLGTTGSTDTQYF
cdr3_nt: TGCGCCAGCAGCTTGGGGACTACCGGGAGCACAGATACGCAGTATTTT

v_call: TRBV29-1
j_call: TRBJ2-7
d_call: TRBD2
clone_size: many
cdr3_aa: CSVTLAGPYYEQYF
cdr3_nt: TGCAGCGTTACCTTAGCGGGGCCTTACTACGAGCAGTACTTC

v_call: TRBV28
j_call: TRBJ2-2
d_call: TRBD2
clone_size: many
cdr3_aa: CASRTSGGRWELFF
cdr3_nt: TGTGCCAGCAGGACCTCGGGGGGGCGCTGGGAGCTGTTTTTT

v_call: TRBV12-3/TRBV12-4
j_call: TRBJ1-5
d_call: -
clone_size: many
cdr3_aa: CASSFSGRSNQPQHF
cdr3_nt: TGTGCCAGCAGTTTTTCGGGCAGGTCTAATCAGCCCCAGCATTTT

v_call: TRBV6-6
j_call: TRBJ2-4
d_call: TRBD1
clone_size: many
cdr3_aa: CASRRQGENIQYF
cdr3_nt: TGTGCCAGCAGGAGACAGGGAGAAAACATTCAGTACTTC

v_call: TRBV12-2
j_call: TRBJ2-1
d_call: -
clone_size: -
cdr3_aa: CASRLVRAPYNEQFF
cdr3_nt: TGTGCAAGTCGCTTAGTGCGGGCCCCATACAATGAGCAGTTCTTC

v_call: TRBV6-5
j_call: TRBJ1-1
d_call: -
clone_size: many
cdr3_aa: CASSWGGMNTEAFF
cdr3_nt: TGTGCCAGCAGTTGGGGGGGAATGAACACTGAAGCTTTCTTT

v_call: TRBV28
j_call: TRBJ2-5
d_call: TRBD2
clone_size: few
cdr3_aa: CASRNLPLAGGETQYF
cdr3_nt: TGTGCCAGCAGAAATTTACCTTTGGCGGGGGGAGAGACCCAGTACTTC

v_call: TRBV5-6
j_call: TRBJ2-2
d_call: TRBD1
clone_size: many
cdr3_aa: CASSYGQATGELFF
cdr3_nt: TGTGCCAGCAGCTACGGACAGGCCACCGGGGAGCTGTTTTTT

v_call: TRBV12-3/TRBV12-4
j_call: TRBJ1-5
d_call: -
clone_size: many
cdr3_aa: CASSLSSGNQPQHF
cdr3_nt: TGTGCCAGCAGTTTGTCCTCCGGCAATCAGCCCCAGCATTTT

v_call: TRBV20-1
j_call: TRBJ1-2
d_call: -
clone_size: -
cdr3_aa: CSARFHGWEGDYGHTF
cdr3_nt: TGCAGTGCTAGGTTTCACGGGTGGGAAGGAGACTATGGCCACACCTTC

v_call: TRBV9
j_call: TRBJ1-6
d_call: TRBD1
clone_size: many
cdr3_aa: CASSVGGQGKGSPLHF
cdr3_nt: TGTGCCAGCAGCGTAGGGGGACAGGGAAAAGGTTCACCCCTCCACTTT

v_call: TRBV15
j_call: TRBJ2-4
d_call: -
clone_size: many
cdr3_aa: CATTNSPTENIGYF
cdr3_nt: TGTGCCACCACCAACTCACCGACAGAAAACATTGGGTACTTC

v_call: TRBV12-3/TRBV12-4
j_call: TRBJ2-4
d_call: TRBD1
clone_size: many
cdr3_aa: CASSVDRGAKNIQYF
cdr3_nt: TGTGCCAGCAGTGTCGACAGGGGGGCCAAAAACATTCAGTACTTC

v_call: TRBV16
j_call: TRBJ1-1
d_call: -
clone_size: -
cdr3_aa: CASSQGNSQEAFF
cdr3_nt: TGTGCCAGCAGCCAAGGTAACAGTCAAGAAGCTTTCTTT

v_call: TRBV12-3/TRBV12-4
j_call: TRBJ2-1
d_call: -
clone_size: many
cdr3_aa: CASSLRIRSSYNEQFF
cdr3_nt: TGTGCCAGCAGTTTACGGATCAGGAGCTCCTACAATGAGCAGTTCTTC

v_call: TRBV11-2
j_call: TRBJ2-1
d_call: TRBD2
clone_size: -
cdr3_aa: CASSELAGGSGETQFF
cdr3_nt: TGTGCCAGCAGCGAACTAGCGGGGGGCTCGGGGGAGACCCAGTTCTTC

v_call: TRBV5-1
j_call: TRBJ2-5
d_call: -
clone_size: many
cdr3_aa: CASSLSPSRETQYF
cdr3_nt: TGCGCCAGCAGCTTAAGTCCTAGCCGAGAGACCCAGTACTTC

v_call: TRBV20-1
j_call: TRBJ2-7
d_call: -
clone_size: many
cdr3_aa: CSARERGISYEQYF
cdr3_nt: TGCAGTGCTAGAGAGAGGGGGATAAGCTACGAGCAGTACTTC